What follows describes a single T cell receptor (beta chain). This specimen comes from a study of blood T cell repertoires in COVID-19. Authors' methods: The authors estimated nucleated cell counts from reference gene primer amplification. TCRdb's copy holds only in-frame clones and misses some; the assay was immunoSEQ multiplex PCR. For V, J and clone size, that table is used; D and trimming come from the DNA. The table records about 140,000 clones, roughly four fifths of them present only once. This clonotype was obtained from a woman in her fifties or sixties with active or convalescent COVID-19. The specimen sequenced was peripheral blood.

CDR3 coding DNA: TGTGCCATCCGAAACGGGATCGCTAGCACAGATACGCAGTATTTT. Its translation is CAIRNGIASTDTQYF. This chain links TRBV5-4 with TRBJ2-3, with a tentative D call TRBD2 (5 bases). Trimming pared 9 bases from V and 0 bases from J, leaving 17 bases between. Germline values: CDR1 SGHNT, CDR2 YYREEE (reference sequence). This CDR3 comprises 15 residues. The full variable domain, its missing parts supplied by reference TRBV5-4 and TRBJ2-3, is ETGVTQSPTHLIKTRGQQVTLRCSSQSGHNTVSWYQQALGQGPQFIFQYYREEENGRGNFPPRFSGLQFPNYSSELNVNALELDDSALYLCAIRNGIASTDTQYFGPGTRLTVL.